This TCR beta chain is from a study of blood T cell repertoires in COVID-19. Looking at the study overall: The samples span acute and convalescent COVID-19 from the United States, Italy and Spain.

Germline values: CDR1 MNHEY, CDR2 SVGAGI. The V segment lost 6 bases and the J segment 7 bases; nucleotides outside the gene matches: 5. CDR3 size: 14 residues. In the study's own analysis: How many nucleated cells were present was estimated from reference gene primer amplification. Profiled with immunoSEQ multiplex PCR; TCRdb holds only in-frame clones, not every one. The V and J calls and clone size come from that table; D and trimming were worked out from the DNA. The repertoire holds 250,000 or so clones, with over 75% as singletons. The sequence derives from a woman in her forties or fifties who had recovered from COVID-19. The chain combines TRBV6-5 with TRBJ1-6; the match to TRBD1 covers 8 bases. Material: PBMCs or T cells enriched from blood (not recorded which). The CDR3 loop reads CASSRQGTNSPLHF. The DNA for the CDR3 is TGTGCCAGCAGCCGACAGGGGACAAATTCACCCCTCCACTTT.